This T cell receptor beta chain was sequenced for a study of T cell repertoires in cytomegalovirus infection. MiXCR, applied by TCRdb to the reads, yields one record per CDR3 protein. The sample has over 250,000 distinct CDR3 sequences, around 20% seen once. In its sample, this clonotype was seen once. Antigen: not known. Germline CDR1 is KGHDR and CDR2 is SFDVKD. There are 16 residues in the CDR3. V was clipped by 1 base and J by 2 bases; unmatched bases: 5. This receptor was taken from a human donor in good health (CMV status not recorded). Some clones in this sample may be carry-over from other donors' samples. The rearrangement uses TRBV24-1 and TRBJ2-3, with 7 nucleotides matching TRBD2. The material was cultured PBMCs, obtained from culture after CMV antigen stimulation. The CDR3 DNA is TGTGCCACCAGTGATTTTCCTAGCGGAACCACAGATACGCAGTATTTT. Protein product: CATSDFPSGTTDTQYF.